This passage covers 21 T cell receptor beta chains from one sample sequenced in a study of CD8 T cells in Susac syndrome. RNA in amounts of roughly 0.5 to 1 ug was reverse transcribed with random hexamers. One entry per CDR3 protein, called by TCRdb with MiXCR from the immunoSEQ multiplex PCR reads. The table has roughly 50,000 distinct CDR3 sequences, under 95% seen once. Input material: CD8+ T cells from PBMCs. The source is a human donor in good health.

The gene calls are TRBV6-6 and TRBJ1-4; no definite D call. CDR1 and CDR2 (germline): MNHNY, SVGAGI (reference sequence). The CDR3 consists of 12 residues. V lost 2 bases and J lost 3, with 1 base in between. The CDR3 sequence: CASSYPNEKLFF. For the CDR3, the DNA is TGTGCCAGCAGTTACCCTAATGAAAAACTGTTTTTT.

This clonotype was seen more than once but under ten times. The chain has TRBV28 and TRBJ2-7; possible D gene TRBD1, 5 bases. The ends were cut back, 7 bases at V and 1 base at J, with 14 bases in the middle. The CDR3 extends over 14 amino acids. The germline V gene has CDR1 MDHEN and CDR2 SYDVKM. Written as DNA, the CDR3 is TGTGCCAGCACCCTTCAAGGGGATTCCTACGAGCAGTACTTC. Protein product: CASTLQGDSYEQYF.

CDR3 nucleotides: TGTGCCAGCTCACCCCGAGCGGGAGGGCCGCACAATGAGCAGTTCTTC. It yields the protein CASSPRAGGPHNEQFF. The chain uses TRBV18 and TRBJ2-1; 10 bases match TRBD2. Per germline, CDR1 KGHSH and CDR2 LQKENI. The CDR3 is 16 residues long. Trimming took 3 bases from V and 5 from J; bases not matched to a gene: 7.

The V and J genes are TRBV6-5 and TRBJ2-5; D is perhaps TRBD1 (6 bases). Trimming stripped 5 bases from V and 2 bases from J, with 15 bases between. The germline gives CDR1 MNHEY, CDR2 SVGAGI. The CDR3 sequence is 15 residues long. CDR3 amino acids: CASSPGHKQQETQYF. The DNA of the CDR3 is TGTGCCAGCAGTCCGGGACACAAACAACAAGAGACCCAGTACTTC.

The chain joins TRBV28 to TRBJ2-1, with 12 bases aligning to TRBD2. V gave up 4 bases and J gave up 8 bases; unmatched junction bases: 9. CDR1 and CDR2 (germline): MDHEN, SYDVKM. This CDR3 region has 16 residues. DNA of the CDR3: TGTGCCAGCAGTTCTGCCCTAGCGGGAGGGCCAGATGAGCAGTTCTTC. It specifies CASSSALAGGPDEQFF.

This sequence joins TRBV20-1 and TRBJ2-6; D unresolved. The CDR3 extends over 13 amino acids. The V end lost 5 bases, the J end lost 0 bases, and 5 bases lay between the germline ends. Per germline, CDR1 DFQATT and CDR2 SNEGSKA (reference sequence). The CDR3 DNA sequence: TGCAGTGCTCGAACCTCTGGGGCCAACGTCCTGACTTTC. It yields the protein CSARTSGANVLTF.

The CDR3 here is CASTAAEKLFF. CDR3 DNA: TGTGCCTCCACAGCGGCCGAAAAACTGTTTTTT. V gene TRBV25-1 combines with J gene TRBJ1-4; D gene ambiguous. Germline CDR1 is MGHDK and CDR2 is SYGVNS. This CDR3 is 11 amino acids long. Trimming removed 11 bases at V and 8 bases at J, with 12 bases between. Combining the CDR3 with reference TRBV25-1 and TRBJ1-4 gives the whole variable domain EADIYQTPRYLVIGTGKKITLECSQTMGHDKMYWYQQDPGMELHLIHYSYGVNSTEKGDLSSESTVSRIRTEHFPLTLESARPSHTSQYLCASTAAEKLFFGSGTQLSVL.

This chain joins TRBV29-1 and TRBJ1-1; 8 positions match TRBD1. Per the germline V gene, CDR1 is SQVTM and CDR2 is ANQGSEA. V trimming: 5 bases; J trimming: 0 bases; junction bases outside the gene matches: 2. The CDR3 sequence is 13 residues long. The CDR3: CSVTTGVNTEAFF. The CDR3, as DNA: TGCAGCGTTACGACAGGGGTGAACACTGAAGCTTTCTTT. Complete variable domain (other parts from reference TRBV29-1 and TRBJ1-1): SAVISQKPSRDICQRGTSLTIQCQVDSQVTMMFWYRQQPGQSLTLIATANQGSEATYESGFVIDKFPISRPNLTFSTLTVSNMSPEDSSIYLCSVTTGVNTEAFFGQGTRLTVV.

The gene calls are TRBV5-1 and TRBJ2-5; 7 nucleotides line up with TRBD2. The V and J ends lost 4 bases and 5 bases, in that order; junction bases with no gene match: 14. This CDR3 region has 16 residues. Germline V CDR1 and CDR2: SGHRS, YFSETQ. This CDR3 is CASSLSRDYLRETQYF. The CDR3 DNA follows: TGCGCCAGCAGCCTCTCCCGGGACTACCTCCGGGAGACCCAGTACTTC.

The chain joins TRBV29-1 to TRBJ2-1; 9 bases fit TRBD2. Germline lookup yields CDR1 SQVTM and CDR2 ANQGSEA. This CDR3 region has 16 residues. Trimming removed 3 bases from V and 3 bases from J; junction bases left unmatched: 9. CDR3 DNA sequence: TGCAGCGTTGAGGGAGTAGCGGGAGAGGTCTACAATGAGCAGTTCTTC. Translated, it gives CSVEGVAGEVYNEQFF.

CDR3 residues: CASSPGGGNEQFF. CDR3 DNA sequence: TGTGCCAGCAGCCCCGGTGGGGGGAATGAGCAGTTCTTC. The chain employs TRBV9 and TRBJ2-1, with a tentative D call TRBD2 (6 bases). The CDR3 loop spans 13 amino acids. V was clipped by 4 bases and J by 7 bases, with 12 bases between them. From germline, CDR1 is SGDLS and CDR2 YYNGEE.

This sequence joins TRBV4-1 and TRBJ2-1; maybe TRBD2 (6 bases). Per the germline V gene, CDR1 is MGHRA and CDR2 is YSYEKL. The V end was cut by 4 bases, the J end by 9 bases, with 10 bases between. The CDR3 is 12 amino acids. CDR3 in amino acids: CASSPGTSEQFF. The CDR3 nucleotides read TGCGCCAGCAGCCCGGGGACTTCTGAGCAGTTCTTC.

V is TRBV29-1 and J is TRBJ2-1; D remains unclear. There are 9 residues in the CDR3. The germline V gene has CDR1 SQVTM and CDR2 ANQGSEA. V was clipped by 3 bases and J by 10 bases, with 4 bases between them. CDR3 sequence reads: CSVDEEQFF. CDR3 DNA: TGCAGCGTTGACGAGGAGCAGTTCTTC.

The chain recombines TRBV27 with TRBJ1-4; D is unresolved. The germline V gene has CDR1 MNHEY and CDR2 SMNVEV (reference sequence). The CDR3 runs 13 residues. Trimming removed 4 bases at V and 8 bases at J, with 11 bases between. The chain's CDR3 is CASSSLRQEKLFF. CDR3 bases: TGTGCCAGCAGTTCCCTCCGTCAGGAAAAACTGTTTTTT.

The CDR3 DNA is TGTGCCAGGGACAGGGGATATGGCTACACCTTC. This codes for CARDRGYGYTF. The genes are TRBV2 and TRBJ1-2; 9 nucleotides agree with TRBD1. Germline-derived CDR1 and CDR2 are SNHLY and FYNNEI. This CDR3 contains 11 residues. V lost 9 bases, J lost 5 bases, and 1 base stayed unmatched.

The chain links TRBV2 to TRBJ2-7; D may be TRBD1 or TRBD2 (6 bases each). Germline CDR1 reads SNHLY; CDR2 reads FYNNEI. This CDR3 has 14 residues. The V end was cut by 1 base, the J end by 6 bases, with 13 bases between. DNA of the CDR3: TGTGCCAGCAGTGAAGATGGCGGAGGGGGCGAGCAGTACTTC. Its protein product is CASSEDGGGGEQYF.

The chain employs TRBV4-1 and TRBJ1-4; perhaps TRBD1 as D (5 bases). The germline CDR1 and CDR2 sequences are MGHRA and YSYEKL. V was pared by 0 bases and J by 8 bases, with 10 bases between. This CDR3 has 14 residues. CDR3: CASSQEGVWEKLFF. In DNA form, the CDR3 reads TGCGCCAGCAGCCAAGAAGGGGTGTGGGAAAAACTGTTTTTT.

This chain connects TRBV29-1 to TRBJ2-7; no clear D gene. The CDR3 is 12 amino acids. Germline V gene data show CDR1 as SQVTM and CDR2 as ANQGSEA. V was pared by 3 bases and J by 5 bases, with 11 bases between. The CDR3 region has the DNA TGCAGCGTTGATGGACCAACTGACGAGCAGTACTTC. Amino acids: CSVDGPTDEQYF.

The chain recombines TRBV2 with TRBJ1-1; no clear D gene. The CDR3 length is 12 residues. Trimming took off 10 bases at V and 3 bases at J, with 12 bases between the two ends. The germline CDR1 and CDR2 sequences are SNHLY and FYNNEI. CDR3 sequence reads: CAIARAYTEAFF. The DNA of the CDR3 is TGTGCCATAGCCCGGGCCTACACTGAAGCTTTCTTT.

The CDR3 coding sequence is TGTGCCAGCAGCCAAACTAGCGGGAGGACCCGCGAGCAGTACTTC. Amino acid sequence: CASSQTSGRTREQYF. The V and J genes are TRBV3-1 and TRBJ2-7, with 12 bases that match TRBD2. The CDR3 runs 15 residues. Germline V CDR1 and CDR2: LGHDT, YNNKEL (reference sequence). V lost 2 bases, J lost 6 bases, and 5 bases stayed unmatched.

Here the CDR3 DNA reads TGTGCCAGCAGCTCCCGGACCTTCAATGAGCAGTTCTTC. As protein: CASSSRTFNEQFF. This rearrangement joins TRBV13 to TRBJ2-1; D call uncertain. CDR3 length equals 13 residues. V lost 4 bases and J 6 bases, leaving 10 bases between the germline ends. Germline assignment: CDR1 PRHDT and CDR2 FYEKMQ (reference sequence).